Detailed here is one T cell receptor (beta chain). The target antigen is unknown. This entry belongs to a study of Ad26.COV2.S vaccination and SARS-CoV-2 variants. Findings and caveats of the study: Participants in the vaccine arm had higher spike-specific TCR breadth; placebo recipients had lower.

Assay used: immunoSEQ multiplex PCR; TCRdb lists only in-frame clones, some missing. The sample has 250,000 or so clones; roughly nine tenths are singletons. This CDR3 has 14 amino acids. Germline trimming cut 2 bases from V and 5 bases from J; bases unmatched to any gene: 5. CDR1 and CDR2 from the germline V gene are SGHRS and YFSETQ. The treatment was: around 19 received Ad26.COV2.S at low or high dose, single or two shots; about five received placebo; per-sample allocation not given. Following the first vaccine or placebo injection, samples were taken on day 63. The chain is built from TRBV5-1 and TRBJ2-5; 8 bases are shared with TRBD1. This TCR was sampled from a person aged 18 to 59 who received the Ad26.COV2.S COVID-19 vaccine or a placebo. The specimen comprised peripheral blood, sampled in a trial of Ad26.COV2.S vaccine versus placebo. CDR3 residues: CASSFQGAGETQYF. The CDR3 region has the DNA TGCGCCAGCAGCTTTCAGGGGGCGGGGGAGACCCAGTACTTC.